Sequencing of this T cell receptor beta chain was carried out in a study of shared T cell receptors in the human thymus (dated by TCRdb to the early 2020s). Some background on the complete study: The study examined how self-reactive, shared T-cell receptor alpha chains are generated in the human thymus.

Preparation of the library involved the immunoSEQ multiplex PCR assay. TCRdb retrieved this table from immuneACCESS and kept in-frame rearrangements only. Not all clones are present; in checked studies, unresolved V genes account for under half, and no reason is known for the remainder. The sample includes roughly 410,000 clones, with 85% to 95% observed a single time. The ten largest clones represent about 0.02% of the sample. Turning to this clone: No antigen is known for it. Per-base qualities were not stored, and no clone one base away is much larger.

CDR1 ENHRY and CDR2 SYGVKD were looked up in the germline V gene. Compared with germline, V lacks 6 bases and J lacks 5 bases; bases without a gene match: 9. The CDR3, cysteine through phenylalanine, is 14 amino acids long. Just the 42-base CDR3 DNA is kept, in frame starting at base 1. The clonotype comes from a human donor. What was sequenced was thymocytes. Recombination joined TRBV10-3 with TRBJ2-7, with TRBD2 identical over 8 junction bases. Here the CDR3 is given as CAISTGTRLHEQYF. The DNA sequence reads TGTGCCATCAGCACCGGGACTAGACTCCACGAGCAGTACTTC.